These 30 T cell receptor beta chains were sequenced from one sample in a study of T-cell reconstitution after alpha-beta-depleted transplantation in children. Unique molecular identifiers were incorporated when the TCRbeta library was constructed. MiXCR, applied by TCRdb to the PCR reads, yields one record per CDR3 protein. The sample includes a few hundred thousand distinct CDR3 sequences, around 10% of them seen just once. This specimen was PBMCs from the stem cell graft donor, taken from the stem cell graft. These receptor sequences come from a human donor who donated a stem cell graft to a child with acute lymphoblastic leukemia.

The rearrangement uses TRBV7-8 and TRBJ2-6; weak D call: TRBD1 (5 bases). CDR3 length equals 18 residues. Germline values: CDR1 SGHVS, CDR2 FQNEAQ. Trimming left V 3 bases short and J 1 base short, with 16 bases between. The CDR3 loop is CASSFVRDLLSGANVLTF. CDR3 bases: TGTGCCAGCAGCTTTGTCAGGGATTTACTTTCTGGGGCCAACGTCCTGACTTTC.

V usage is TRBV7-2 and J usage is TRBJ2-7, with 9 bases that match TRBD2. After removal of 6 bases from V and 6 bases from J, the junction contained 12 bases not matched to a gene. The CDR3 loop spans 15 amino acids. Germline-derived CDR1 and CDR2 are SGHTA and FQGNSA. CDR3 in amino acids: CASRPASGTPFEQYF. The CDR3 nucleotides read TGTGCCAGCAGGCCGGCTAGCGGGACCCCTTTCGAGCAGTACTTC.

This clonotype was counted between two and nine times. The chain links TRBV4-3 to TRBJ1-4; possible D gene TRBD1, 6 bases. From germline, CDR1 is LGHNA and CDR2 YSLEER. CDR3 size: 14 residues. The V end was cut by 0 bases, the J end by 5 bases, with 7 bases between. DNA of the CDR3: TGCGCCAGCAGCCAAGACAGGGGCAATGAAAAACTGTTTTTT. It translates to CASSQDRGNEKLFF.

The chain couples TRBV7-3 to TRBJ2-1; weak D call: TRBD2 (5 bases). This CDR3 comprises 19 residues. V lost 8 bases and J lost 4, with 30 bases in between. Germline assignment: CDR1 SGHTA and CDR2 FQGTGA. The CDR3 loop is CASGSPLSVTKQTYNEQFF. CDR3 DNA: TGTGCCAGCGGCTCCCCCCTTAGCGTCACCAAACAAACTTACAATGAGCAGTTCTTC.

This clonotype was counted at least ten times. The rearrangement joins TRBV7-9 to TRBJ2-7; D unresolved. The CDR3 is 13 amino acids. Germline V gene data show CDR1 as SEHNR and CDR2 as FQNEAQ (reference sequence). With 1 base removed from V and 6 bases from J, the gap between germline ends came to 10 bases. CDR3 coding DNA: TGTGCCAGCAGCTTAGAATGGGGATCCGAGCAGTACTTC. Residues: CASSLEWGSEQYF.

This clonotype was picked up a small number of times. The V and J genes are TRBV6-5 and TRBJ2-3, with a tentative D call TRBD2 (6 bases). The CDR3 extends over 15 amino acids. In germline, CDR1 is MNHEY, CDR2 SVGAGI. Trimming took 2 bases from V and 3 from J, leaving 12 bases between them. CDR3: CASSYADGGTDTQYF. CDR3 bases: TGTGCCAGCAGTTACGCGGACGGAGGGACAGATACGCAGTATTTT.

This clonotype was seen a few times. The chain links TRBV10-3 to TRBJ1-6; TRBD1 aligns across 7 bases. The J segment lost 7 bases and the V segment lost 8 bases, leaving 14 bases of the junction unmatched. The CDR3 runs to 16 residues. The germline V gene has CDR1 ENHRY and CDR2 SYGVKD. CDR3 sequence: CAISGGQRSVNSPLHF. CDR3 DNA: TGTGCCATCTCCGGGGGACAGAGATCAGTAAATTCACCCCTCCACTTT.

A remark on this clonotype: A much larger clone is a single base away; this may be a read error. This chain uses TRBV18 with TRBJ2-7; no reliable D call. CDR1 and CDR2 from the germline V gene are KGHSH and LQKENI. The CDR3 covers 11 residues. V lost 4 bases, J lost 9 bases, and 10 bases lay in between. The CDR3, as DNA: TGTGCCAGCTCACGATCGGAAGGGCAGTACTTC. Translation gives CASSRSEGQYF. Full variable domain (rest looked up from reference TRBV18 and TRBJ2-7): NAGVMQNPRHLVRRRGQEARLRCSPMKGHSHVYWYRQLPEEGLKFMVYLQKENIIDESGMPKERFSAEFPKEGPSILRIQQVVRGDSAAYFCASSRSEGQYFGPGTRLTVT.

The rearrangement links TRBV7-2 to TRBJ2-3; D gene unclear. Trimming stripped 6 bases from V and 5 bases from J, with 18 bases between. CDR1 is SGHTA and CDR2 is FQGNSA in the germline V gene. The CDR3 is made up of 15 amino acids. CDR3 in DNA: TGTGCCAGCAGTCGTGTAGCTAGGAGTGGAGATACGCAGTATTTT. Translated, it gives CASSRVARSGDTQYF.

The V call is TRBV12-3 or TRBV12-4, the J call TRBJ2-7, with 7 bases matching TRBD1. The CDR3 consists of 16 residues. V trimming: 6 bases; J trimming: 0 bases; junction bases outside the gene matches: 11. The CDR3 DNA reads TGTGCCAGCAGCCCGGGACAGACCTCTTACTCCTACGAGCAGTACTTC. Protein product: CASSPGQTSYSYEQYF.

A few counts support this clonotype. The rearrangement links TRBV7-2 to TRBJ2-3, with D possibly being TRBD2 (5 bases). Germline V gene data show CDR1 as SGHTA and CDR2 as FQGNSA. This CDR3 contains 15 residues. V lost 3 bases and J lost 0, with 10 bases in between. As DNA, the CDR3 is TGTGCCAGCAGCTTTGGGGAGCTTAGCACAGATACGCAGTATTTT. Residues: CASSFGELSTDTQYF.

The chain carries TRBV15 and TRBJ1-5; 12 bases align to TRBD1. Germline-derived CDR1 and CDR2 are LNHNV and YYDKDF (reference sequence). The V segment lost 4 bases and the J segment 3 bases; nucleotides outside the gene matches: 13. This CDR3 contains 19 residues. The CDR3: CATSKGTGGLTLLNQPQHF. CDR3 in DNA: TGTGCCACCAGCAAAGGGACAGGGGGCCTCACCCTTCTCAATCAGCCCCAGCATTTT.

Concerning this clonotype: Mismatch with germline at one junction end may stem from a read error. The V call is TRBV20-1, the J call TRBJ2-4, with D tentatively TRBD1 (5 bases). The CDR3 extends over 15 amino acids. Germline-derived CDR1 and CDR2 are DFQATT and SNEGSKA (reference sequence). The CDR3 protein is CSARDLQGLKNVQYF. The CDR3 bases are TGCAGTGCTAGAGATTTGCAGGGCCTCAAAAACGTTCAGTACTTC.

The chain has TRBV7-9 and TRBJ1-3, with D perhaps TRBD1 (5 bases). V was cut by 6 bases and J by 7 bases, with 16 bases left in between. This CDR3 is 14 amino acids long. Germline V gene sequence: CDR1 SEHNR, CDR2 FQNEAQ (reference sequence). The CDR3 nucleotides read TGTGCCAGCAGTCGTCCGGGACTGCACAACACCATATATTTT. Protein: CASSRPGLHNTIYF.

J is TRBJ2-7 and V is TRBV7-4; D call uncertain. This CDR3 has 13 amino acids. Germline assignment: CDR1 SGHVT and CDR2 SQSDAQ. Trimming took 2 bases from V and 7 from J, leaving 12 bases between them. Here the CDR3 reads CASSLKGIEEQYF. The CDR3 nucleotides are TGTGCCAGCAGCTTAAAAGGGATCGAGGAGCAGTACTTC.

The CDR3 DNA reads TGCGCCAGCAGCCAAGATCGGCTAGCGGGAGATGGGCAGTATTTT. This translates into CASSQDRLAGDGQYF. The V and J genes are TRBV4-3 and TRBJ2-3; 10 nucleotides match TRBD2. Germline values: CDR1 LGHNA, CDR2 YSLEER. The length of the CDR3 is 15 residues. The J segment lost 11 bases and the V segment lost 0 bases, leaving 8 bases of the junction unmatched.

This rearrangement joins TRBV27 to TRBJ1-5; TRBD1 is a possible D gene (5 bases). The V end was cut by 8 bases, the J end by 1 base, with 18 bases between. The germline gives CDR1 MNHEY, CDR2 SMNVEV (reference sequence). The CDR3 length is 16 residues. The DNA of the CDR3 is TGTGCCAGCGGCGGTATCGGGGGAGGGAGCAATCAGCCCCAGCATTTT. The encoded protein is CASGGIGGGSNQPQHF.

This clonotype was recorded at least ten times. The chain employs TRBV28 and TRBJ2-7, with D hard to call. CDR1 is MDHEN and CDR2 is SYDVKM in the germline V gene. Trimming removed 5 bases at V and 5 bases at J, with 16 bases between. The CDR3 runs 14 residues. The DNA of the CDR3 is TGTGCCAGCAGTCCAACAGTTGAAGTCGACGAGCAGTACTTC. This encodes CASSPTVEVDEQYF.

This clonotype was detected only a few times. The chain is built from TRBV7-2 and TRBJ2-1; TRBD2 agrees at 11 bases. Germline V gene lookup returns CDR1 SGHTA and CDR2 FQGNSA. This CDR3 is 16 amino acids long. V lost 2 bases to trimming and J lost 10 bases; unmatched junction nucleotides: 10. The CDR3 loop is CASSLSTSGIPTEQFF. CDR3 bases: TGTGCCAGCAGCTTATCGACTAGCGGGATACCCACAGAGCAGTTCTTC.

Ten or more counts support this clonotype. V and J are TRBV29-1 and TRBJ2-1, with 8 bases identical to TRBD2. This CDR3 is built from 14 residues. Germline loops: CDR1 SQVTM, CDR2 ANQGSEA. Trimming cost V 7 bases and J 4 bases; bases outside gene matches: 9. CDR3 loop: CSAHAGRDYNEQFF. CDR3 nucleotides: TGCAGCGCCCACGCCGGGAGGGATTACAATGAGCAGTTCTTC.

A few counts support this clonotype. The chain links TRBV7-3 to TRBJ1-6; no firm D call. The CDR3 consists of 16 residues. Germline values: CDR1 SGHTA, CDR2 FQGTGA. With 0 bases removed from V and 7 bases from J, the gap between germline ends came to 13 bases. CDR3 protein: CASSLTDRVKNSPLHF. The DNA for the CDR3 is TGTGCCAGCAGCTTAACGGACCGGGTGAAGAATTCACCCCTCCACTTT.

V gene TRBV11-1 combines with J gene TRBJ2-1; D is possibly TRBD1 (7 bases). This CDR3 is 18 amino acids long. Trimming took 7 bases from V and 3 from J, leaving 25 bases between them. Per the germline V gene, CDR1 is SGHAT and CDR2 is FQDESV (reference sequence). The CDR3 reads CASTFRGQGGPFYNEQFF. The DNA for the CDR3 is TGTGCCAGCACCTTTAGGGGGCAGGGAGGACCTTTCTACAATGAGCAGTTCTTC.

This chain links TRBV30 with TRBJ2-7; D call uncertain. This CDR3 has 10 amino acids. V was clipped by 5 bases and J by 4 bases, with 6 bases between them. CDR1 is GTSNPN, CDR2 SVGIG, per germline (reference sequence). CDR3: CAWGLYEQYF. DNA for the CDR3: TGTGCCTGGGGTTTGTACGAGCAGTACTTC.

This clonotype was counted many times. The chain couples TRBV5-1 to TRBJ1-1; TRBD1 might be the D (5 bases). CDR1 is SGHRS, CDR2 YFSETQ, per germline. V was cut by 4 bases and J by 10 bases, with 17 bases left in between. The CDR3 spans 13 residues. This CDR3 reads CASSHAYQGVAFF. CDR3 nucleotides: TGCGCCAGCAGCCACGCGTACCAGGGAGTAGCTTTCTTT.

This clonotype was seen many times. The chain has TRBV19 and TRBJ2-3; 10 bases are shared with TRBD2. CDR3 length: 13 residues. The germline CDR1 and CDR2 sequences are LNHDA and SQIVND (reference sequence). Trimming at V came to 7 bases and at J to 7 bases, leaving 5 bases not matched to a gene. CDR3 nucleotide sequence: TGTGCCAGTAAAACTAGCGGGACGAATACGCAGTATTTT. This translates into CASKTSGTNTQYF.

CDR3 amino acids: CASRPLAGAYTGELFF. The DNA of the CDR3 is TGTGCCAGCAGACCACTAGCGGGAGCATACACCGGGGAGCTGTTTTTT. This chain links TRBV27 with TRBJ2-2, with TRBD2 matching over 11 bases. With V trimmed by 6 bases and J by 3 bases, 6 bases remained unmatched. The germline V gene has CDR1 MNHEY and CDR2 SMNVEV (reference sequence). The CDR3 runs to 16 residues.

This clonotype was seen a handful of times. The chain combines TRBV28 with TRBJ2-7, with D uncertain. V shed 5 bases and J shed 0 bases, with 14 bases lying between them. Looked up from germline, CDR1 is MDHEN and CDR2 is SYDVKM. The CDR3 contains 15 residues. CDR3 amino acids: CASSTPSRISYEQYF. In DNA, the CDR3 is TGTGCCAGCAGTACCCCCTCGCGGATCTCCTACGAGCAGTACTTC.

This clonotype was detected a few times. The chain combines TRBV4-3 with TRBJ2-7, with D uncertain. V lost 2 bases to trimming and J lost 8 bases, with 10 bases between them. The CDR3 contains 12 residues. Germline values: CDR1 LGHNA, CDR2 YSLEER. CDR3 bases: TGCGCCAGCAGCCAACGACCCTCCCAGCAGTACTTC. This encodes CASSQRPSQQYF.

This clonotype was observed at least ten times. It is unclear where the CDR3 begins or ends on the DNA, so no DNA is shown, and the CDR3 is as TCRdb lists it. V usage is TRBV5-1 and J usage is TRBJ2-7; the tabulated D call, TRBD1, remains unverified against the DNA. The CDR3 is made up of 16 amino acids, end residues included. Germline V gives CDR1 SGHRS, CDR2 YFSETQ. The CDR3 protein is CASSLVGQGTSRSEYF.

The rearrangement uses TRBV2 and TRBJ2-7; 7 bases agree with TRBD2. V was clipped by 6 bases and J by 0 bases; unmatched bases: 11. The CDR3 has 16 amino acids. From germline, CDR1 is SNHLY and CDR2 FYNNEI. CDR3 nucleotides: TGTGCCAGCAGCGACGAAGGGTGGACTAGCTCCTACGAGCAGTACTTC. This sequence encodes CASSDEGWTSSYEQYF.